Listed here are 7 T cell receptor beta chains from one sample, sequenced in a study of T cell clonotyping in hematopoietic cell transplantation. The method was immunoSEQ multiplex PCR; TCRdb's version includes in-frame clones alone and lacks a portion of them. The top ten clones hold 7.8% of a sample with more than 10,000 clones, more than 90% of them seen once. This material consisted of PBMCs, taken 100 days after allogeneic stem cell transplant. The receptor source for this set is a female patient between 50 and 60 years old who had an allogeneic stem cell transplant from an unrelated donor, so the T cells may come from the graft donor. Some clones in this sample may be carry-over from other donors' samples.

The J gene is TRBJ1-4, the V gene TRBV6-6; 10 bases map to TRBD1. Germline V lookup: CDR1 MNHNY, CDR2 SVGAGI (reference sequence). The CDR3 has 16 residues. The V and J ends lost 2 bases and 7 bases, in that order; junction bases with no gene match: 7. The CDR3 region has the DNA TGTGCCAGCAGTTACAGACAGGGGGCAGGAAGTGAAAAACTGTTTTTT. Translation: CASSYRQGAGSEKLFF.

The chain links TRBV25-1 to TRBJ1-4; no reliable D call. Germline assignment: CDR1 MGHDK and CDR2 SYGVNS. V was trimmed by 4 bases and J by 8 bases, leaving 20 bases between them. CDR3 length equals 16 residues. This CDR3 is CASSVNNWYGIEKLFF. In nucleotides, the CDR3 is TGTGCCAGCAGTGTCAATAACTGGTATGGGATCGAAAAACTGTTTTTT.

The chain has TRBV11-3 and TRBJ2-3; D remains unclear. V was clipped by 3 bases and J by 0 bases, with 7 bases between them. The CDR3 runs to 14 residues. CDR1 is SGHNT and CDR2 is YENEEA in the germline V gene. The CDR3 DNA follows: TGTGCCAGCAGCTTGGGTGGTAGCACAGATACGCAGTATTTT. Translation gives CASSLGGSTDTQYF.

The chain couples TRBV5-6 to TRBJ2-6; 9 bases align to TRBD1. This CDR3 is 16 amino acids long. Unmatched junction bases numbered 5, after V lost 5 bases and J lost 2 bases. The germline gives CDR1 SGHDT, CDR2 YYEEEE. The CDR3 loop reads CASRGTGRTGANVLTF. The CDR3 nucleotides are TGTGCCAGCAGAGGGACAGGGAGGACTGGGGCCAACGTCCTGACTTTC.

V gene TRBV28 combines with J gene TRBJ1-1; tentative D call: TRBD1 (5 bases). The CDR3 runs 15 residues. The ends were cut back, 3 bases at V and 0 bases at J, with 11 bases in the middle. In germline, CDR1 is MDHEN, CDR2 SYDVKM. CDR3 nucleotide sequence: TGTGCCAGCAGTTTTACTCCAGGGCTGAACACTGAAGCTTTCTTT. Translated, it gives CASSFTPGLNTEAFF.

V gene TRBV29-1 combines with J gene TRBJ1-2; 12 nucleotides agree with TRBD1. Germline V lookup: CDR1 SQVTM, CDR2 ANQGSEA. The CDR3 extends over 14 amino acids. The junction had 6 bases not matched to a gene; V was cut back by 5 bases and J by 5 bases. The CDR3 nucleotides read TGCAGCGTTCCCGGGACAGGGGGCTTTTATGGCTACACCTTC. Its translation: CSVPGTGGFYGYTF.

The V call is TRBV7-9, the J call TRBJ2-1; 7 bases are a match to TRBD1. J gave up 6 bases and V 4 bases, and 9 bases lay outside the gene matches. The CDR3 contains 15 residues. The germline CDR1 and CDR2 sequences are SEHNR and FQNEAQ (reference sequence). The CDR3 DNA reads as TGTGCCAGCAGCTGGACAGGACAGGAGCGCAATGAGCAGTTCTTC. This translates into CASSWTGQERNEQFF.